One TCR beta chain is described in this entry. Profiling relied on immunoSEQ multiplex PCR, and the TCRdb table lists in-frame clones only, not all of them. The data contain 150,000 to 200,000 clones, more than 75% of them singletons. Patients from Seattle were sampled longitudinally, starting during active infection. This sample stems from a study of blood T cell repertoires in COVID-19. Study in general: The United States, Italy and Spain provided the acute and convalescent COVID-19 samples.

The sequenced sample was peripheral blood. The TCR originated in a person between 70 and 80 years old with COVID-19, enrolled during active disease.

DNA of the CDR3: TGCGCCAGCAGCTTAGGGCCGGGGACAGGGGCCTACGAGCAGTACTTC. Translation gives CASSLGPGTGAYEQYF. This sequence joins TRBV5-1 and TRBJ2-7; 10 nucleotides agree with TRBD1. This CDR3 contains 16 residues. V was pared by 2 bases and J by 2 bases, with 7 bases of the junction left unmatched. Germline assignment: CDR1 SGHRS and CDR2 YFSETQ.